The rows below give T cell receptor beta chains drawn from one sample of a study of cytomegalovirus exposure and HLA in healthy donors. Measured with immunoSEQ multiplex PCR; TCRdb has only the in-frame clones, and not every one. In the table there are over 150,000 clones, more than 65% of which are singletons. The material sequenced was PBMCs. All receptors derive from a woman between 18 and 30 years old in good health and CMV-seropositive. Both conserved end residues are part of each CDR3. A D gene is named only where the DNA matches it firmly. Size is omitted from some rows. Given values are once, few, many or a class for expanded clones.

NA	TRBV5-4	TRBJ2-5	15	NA	TGTGCCAGCAGCTTGGGTAGCCAGGGATTGGAGACCCAGTACTTC	CASSLGSQGLETQYF
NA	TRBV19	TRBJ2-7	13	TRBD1	TGTGCCAGTAGTATAGGGGACAGCTACGAGCAGTACTTC	CASSIGDSYEQYF
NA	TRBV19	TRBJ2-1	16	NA	TGTGCCAGTAGTATAGTTGGGACAATCCCCACAATTGGGCAGTTCTTC	CASSIVGTIPTIGQFF
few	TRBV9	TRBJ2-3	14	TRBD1	TGTGCCAGCAGCTTACAGGGGCTCGCAGATACGCAGTATTTT	CASSLQGLADTQYF
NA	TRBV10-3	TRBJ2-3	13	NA	TGTGCCGTTCGAGCAGCGGCGTTAGATACGCAGTATTTT	CAVRAAALDTQYF
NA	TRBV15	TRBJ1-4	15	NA	TGTGCCACCAGCAGAGAGCAGGGCTCTAATGAAAAACTGTTTTTT	CATSREQGSNEKLFF
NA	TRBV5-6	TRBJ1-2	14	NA	TGTGCCAGCAGCTTGGGTAGGCGGAACTATGGCTACACCTTC	CASSLGRRNYGYTF
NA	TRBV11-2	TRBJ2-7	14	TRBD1	TGTGCCAGCAGCTTAGGACAGGGAGCCTACGAGCAGTACTTC	CASSLGQGAYEQYF
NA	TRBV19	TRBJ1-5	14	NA	TGTGCCAGTAGTATGTCAGTTAGCAATCAGCCCCAGCATTTT	CASSMSVSNQPQHF
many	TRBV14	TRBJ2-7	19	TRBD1	TGTGCCAGCAGCCGCCCGGGACAGGGGGCCTTCGAAGTGTCCTACGAGCAGTACTTC	CASSRPGQGAFEVSYEQYF
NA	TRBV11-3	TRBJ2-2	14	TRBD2	TGTGCCAGCAGCCCGACTAGCTCCACCGGGGAGCTGTTTTTT	CASSPTSSTGELFF
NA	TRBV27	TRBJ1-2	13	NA	TGTGCCAGCAGTTTAGAACGATATGGCGGCTACACCTTC	CASSLERYGGYTF
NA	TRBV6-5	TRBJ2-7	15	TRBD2	TGTGCCAGCAGGCGGACTAGCGGGGCCTCCTACGAGCAGTACTTC	CASRRTSGASYEQYF
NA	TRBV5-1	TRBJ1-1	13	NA	TGCGCCAGCAGCTTGACAAGATACACTGAAGCTTTCTTT	CASSLTRYTEAFF
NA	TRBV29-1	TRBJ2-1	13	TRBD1	TGCAGCGTGGGCCGGGACAGGGACAATGAGCAGTTCTTC	CSVGRDRDNEQFF
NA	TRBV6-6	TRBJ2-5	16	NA	TGTGCCAGCAGTTATTGGGCGGGACAGACGCAAGAGACCCAGTACTTC	CASSYWAGQTQETQYF
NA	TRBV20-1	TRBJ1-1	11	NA	TGCAGGGGGGAGGGGGACACTGAAGCTTTCTTT	CRGEGDTEAFF
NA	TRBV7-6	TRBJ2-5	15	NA	TGTGCCAGCAGCTTAGGGGGGCCCACCCACGAGACCCAGTACTTC	CASSLGGPTHETQYF
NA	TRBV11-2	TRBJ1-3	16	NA	TGTGCCAGCAGCTCTGTACAGGGTAGAAGAGGAAACACCATATATTTT	CASSSVQGRRGNTIYF
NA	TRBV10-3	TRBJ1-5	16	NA	TGTGCCAGCAACCCAAGGGGTGGGGGGTCCAATCAGCCCCAGCATTTT	CASNPRGGGSNQPQHF
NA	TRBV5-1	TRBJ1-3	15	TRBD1	TGCGCCAGCAGCTCCCAACAGGGGGTTGGAAACACCATATATTTT	CASSSQQGVGNTIYF
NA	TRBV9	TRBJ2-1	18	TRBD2	TGTGCCAGCAGCGTAGCGGTCCAACTAGCGGGGGGATACAATGAGCAGTTCTTC	CASSVAVQLAGGYNEQFF
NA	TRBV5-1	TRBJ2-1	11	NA	TGCGCCAGCAGGACAGACAATGAGCAGTTCTTC	CASRTDNEQFF
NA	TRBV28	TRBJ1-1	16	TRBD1	TGTGCCAGCAGTACATCGAGAGGGGGCTATTTCCCTGAAGCTTTCTTT	CASSTSRGGYFPEAFF
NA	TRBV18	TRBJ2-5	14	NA	TGTGCCAGCGCCTACCTGGGGGGGCAGGAGACCCAGTACTTC	CASAYLGGQETQYF
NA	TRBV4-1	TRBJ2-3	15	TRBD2	TGCGCCAGCAGCCAGGTAGCGGGGGGCTCATATACGCAGTATTTT	CASSQVAGGSYTQYF
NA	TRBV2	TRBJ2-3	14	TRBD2	TGTGCCAGCAGCGCGGGGGGTAGCACAGATACGCAGTATTTT	CASSAGGSTDTQYF
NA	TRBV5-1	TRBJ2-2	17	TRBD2	TGCGCCAGCACCAGGAGGCTAGCGGGGGGAAACACCGGGGAGCTGTTTTTT	CASTRRLAGGNTGELFF
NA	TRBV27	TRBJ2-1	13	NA	TGTGCCAGCAGTTTAACCAGCTCAGGTGAGCAGTTCTTC	CASSLTSSGEQFF
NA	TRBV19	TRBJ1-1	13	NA	TGTGCCAGTCAAAACAGAGTTGCCACTGAAGCTTTCTTT	CASQNRVATEAFF
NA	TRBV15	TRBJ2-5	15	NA	TGTGCCACCAGCAGAGGGCTATCCGGGGAGGAGACCCAGTACTTC	CATSRGLSGEETQYF
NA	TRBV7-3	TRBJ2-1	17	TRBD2	TGTGCCAGCAGCTTAAATTCTCCTAGCGGGGGGTACTCCGGGCAGTTCTTC	CASSLNSPSGGYSGQFF
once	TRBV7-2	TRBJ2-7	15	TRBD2	TGTGCCAGCAGCTCCTTTGGCGGGGGCTCCTACGAGCAGTACTTC	CASSSFGGGSYEQYF
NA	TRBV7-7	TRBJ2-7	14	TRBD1	TGTGCCAGCAGCCCGGGACAGGGAGGCTACGAGCAGTACTTC	CASSPGQGGYEQYF
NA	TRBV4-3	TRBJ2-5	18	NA	TGCGCCAGCAGCCAAGGGACGTGGGGGGGCCGCACGGGAGAGACCCAGTACTTC	CASSQGTWGGRTGETQYF
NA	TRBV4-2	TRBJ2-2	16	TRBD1	TGTGCCAGCAGCGGACCCGGACAGGGAGTGATCGGGGAGCTGTTTTTT	CASSGPGQGVIGELFF
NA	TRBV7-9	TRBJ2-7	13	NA	TGTGCCAGCAGCTTGACAAGCTCCTACGAGCAGTACTTC	CASSLTSSYEQYF
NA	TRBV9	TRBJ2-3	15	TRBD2	TGTGCCAGCAGCGTGACTAGCTTCATAACAGATACGCAGTATTTT	CASSVTSFITDTQYF
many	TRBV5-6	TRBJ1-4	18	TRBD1	TGTGCCAGCAGCTTACTGGGACAGGGGGCGCGGGGTAATGAAAAACTGTTTTTT	CASSLLGQGARGNEKLFF
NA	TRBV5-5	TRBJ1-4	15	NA	TGTGCCAGCAGCTCGAGTCCTGGGAGGAATGAAAAACTGTTTTTT	CASSSSPGRNEKLFF
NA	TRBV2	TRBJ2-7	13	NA	TGTGCCAGCAGTGCTACAGGGTACTACGAGCAGTACTTC	CASSATGYYEQYF
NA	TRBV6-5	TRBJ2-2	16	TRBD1	TGTGCCAGCAGTTACTCGAGGACAGGGCGGGGCGGGGAGCTGTTTTTT	CASSYSRTGRGGELFF
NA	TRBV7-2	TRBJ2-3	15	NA	TGTGCCAGCAGCTTAGCGGGGGGTCCCACAGATACGCAGTATTTT	CASSLAGGPTDTQYF
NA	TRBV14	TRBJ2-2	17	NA	TGTGCCAGCAGCCAAGATGAGAGACTCCGGGGGACCGGGGAGCTGTTTTTT	CASSQDERLRGTGELFF
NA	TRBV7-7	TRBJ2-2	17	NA	TGTGCCAGCAGCTTGAGCCCTCGGGGGGCGACCACCGGGGAGCTGTTTTTT	CASSLSPRGATTGELFF